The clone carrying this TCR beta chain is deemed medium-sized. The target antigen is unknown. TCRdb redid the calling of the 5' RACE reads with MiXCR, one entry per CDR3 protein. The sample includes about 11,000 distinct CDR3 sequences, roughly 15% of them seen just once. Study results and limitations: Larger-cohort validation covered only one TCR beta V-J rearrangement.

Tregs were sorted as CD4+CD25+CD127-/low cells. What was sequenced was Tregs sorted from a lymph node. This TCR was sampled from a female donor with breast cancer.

Written as DNA, the CDR3 is TGTGCCAGCAGTCGCGGACAGGGAGGGACCCAGCCCCAGCATTTT. This sequence encodes CASSRGQGGTQPQHF. V and J are TRBV6-5 and TRBJ1-5; TRBD1 matches 8 bases. This CDR3 contains 15 residues. CDR1 is MNHEY, CDR2 SVGAGI, per germline. The ends lost 5 bases at V and 7 bases at J; junction bases unmatched: 10.